Listed here are 24 T cell receptor beta chains from one sample, sequenced in a study of T cells expressing NK-cell markers. TCRdb re-called the 5' RACE reads and gives one entry per CDR3 protein, without DNA. The specimen's table records almost 450,000 distinct CDR3 sequences. Sequenced material: blood T cells: a sorted CD56 or NKG2C T cell subset, CD4+ or CD8+ T cells, or bulk PBMC T cells (not recorded which). These receptor sequences come from a woman between 18 and 70 years old in good health.

J is TRBJ1-1 and V is TRBV29-1. The CDR3 loop spans 14 amino acids. The germline V gene has CDR1 SQVTM and CDR2 ANQGSEA. This CDR3 reads CSAAGNSMNTEAFF.

The V and J genes are TRBV12-3 or TRBV12-4 and TRBJ1-6. The CDR3 consists of 15 residues. The CDR3 spells CASSFYSAYNSPLHF.

The CDR3 loop is CAISESPENTGELFF. The chain joins TRBV10-3 to TRBJ2-2. The CDR3 has 15 residues. The germline gives CDR1 ENHRY, CDR2 SYGVKD.

CDR3 loop: CASSFGLAGGKEQYF. The rearrangement uses TRBV27 and TRBJ2-7; checking the TCRdb D call of TRBD2 is not possible without DNA. The CDR3 consists of 15 residues. From germline, CDR1 is MNHEY and CDR2 SMNVEV (reference sequence).

V is TRBV7-3 and J is TRBJ2-3; TCRdb indicates TRBD2, and absent DNA this call remains unverified. Per the germline V gene, CDR1 is SGHTA and CDR2 is FQGTGA. The CDR3 runs to 15 residues. CDR3 loop: CASSWAGGSADTQYF.

This rearrangement joins TRBV5-6 to TRBJ2-5; TCRdb proposes TRBD1, but this gene call is untestable without DNA. Looked up from germline, CDR1 is SGHDT and CDR2 is YYEEEE. The CDR3 runs 15 residues. The CDR3: CASSLIRGSGETQYF.

The chain has TRBV7-9 and TRBJ2-7. Germline-derived CDR1 and CDR2 are SEHNR and FQNEAQ (reference sequence). The CDR3 spans 17 residues. The CDR3 region is CASSLAPGLVLTYEQYF.

CDR3 region: CASSRISVGSYEQYF. This sequence joins TRBV28 and TRBJ2-7. The CDR3 extends over 15 amino acids. From germline, CDR1 is MDHEN and CDR2 SYDVKM.

V and J are TRBV5-6 and TRBJ1-5; the TCRdb D gene call, TRBD1, has no DNA to confirm it. Looked up from germline, CDR1 is SGHDT and CDR2 is YYEEEE. The length of the CDR3 is 14 residues. The CDR3 region is CASSWWGSNQPQHF.

This chain joins TRBV12-3 or TRBV12-4 and TRBJ2-2. The CDR3 sequence is 14 residues long. This CDR3 is CASSLRLLTGELFF.

CDR3 loop: CASQLGVQETQYF. The genes are TRBV13 and TRBJ2-5. Germline assignment: CDR1 PRHDT and CDR2 FYEKMQ (reference sequence). The CDR3 contains 13 residues.

The chain couples TRBV28 to TRBJ2-1. Germline values: CDR1 MDHEN, CDR2 SYDVKM. The CDR3 runs to 12 residues. Here the CDR3 reads CASTRVTNEQFF.

The chain uses TRBV7-2 and TRBJ2-3; the TRBD1 assignment by TCRdb is unverifiable without DNA. The germline V gene encodes CDR1 SGHTA and CDR2 FQGNSA. This CDR3 has 16 amino acids. CDR3 region: CASSPGAGARTDTQYF.

This chain links TRBV20-1 with TRBJ2-1. CDR3 size: 11 residues. The germline gives CDR1 DFQATT, CDR2 SNEGSKA (reference sequence). This CDR3 is CSATQINEQFF.

J is TRBJ2-1 and V is TRBV10-1. Germline CDR1 and CDR2: WNHNN and SYGVQD (reference sequence). The CDR3 has 16 amino acids. CDR3 in amino acids: CASSDSQGGSYNEQFF.

This chain links TRBV7-8 with TRBJ2-5; there is no DNA to check the TCRdb D call of TRBD2. This CDR3 region has 16 residues. Germline-derived CDR1 and CDR2 are SGHVS and FQNEAQ. The chain's CDR3 is CASSQGGHSTWETQYF.

J is TRBJ2-5 and V is TRBV10-3. This CDR3 contains 13 residues. Per the germline V gene, CDR1 is ENHRY and CDR2 is SYGVKD. CDR3 in amino acids: CAISVLAEETQYF.

The CDR3 region is CASSFGHPYEQYF. This rearrangement joins TRBV7-2 to TRBJ2-7; TCRdb's D call of TRBD1 is untestable without DNA. The CDR3 has 13 amino acids. CDR1 and CDR2 (germline): SGHTA, FQGNSA.

This sequence joins TRBV20-1 and TRBJ2-3; there is no DNA to check the TCRdb D call of TRBD2. This CDR3 has 16 amino acids. Germline V CDR1 and CDR2: DFQATT, SNEGSKA (reference sequence). The CDR3 protein is CSAMTSGSVVWDTQYF.

The chain combines TRBV12-3 or TRBV12-4 with TRBJ2-2; TCRdb proposes TRBD1, but this gene call is untestable without DNA. The CDR3 spans 17 residues. This CDR3 reads CASSPLAGGFNTGELFF.

The chain combines TRBV7-2 with TRBJ1-5; as DNA is missing, the TRBD1 call by TCRdb cannot be tested. This CDR3 comprises 15 residues. Germline-derived CDR1 and CDR2 are SGHTA and FQGNSA. CDR3 loop: CASSSHSGGNQPQHF.

V usage is TRBV5-1 and J usage is TRBJ2-3; the TCRdb call, TRBD1, lacks DNA for checking. This CDR3 comprises 16 residues. Germline CDR1 SGHRS, CDR2 YFSETQ. This CDR3 reads CASSPIPDRVTDTQYF. The full variable domain, rest sourced from reference TRBV5-1 and TRBJ2-3, is KAGVTQTPRYLIKTRGQQVTLSCSPISGHRSVSWYQQTPGQGLQFLFEYFSETQRNKGNFPGRFSGRQFSNSRSEMNVSTLELGDSALYLCASSPIPDRVTDTQYFGPGTRLTVL.

The gene calls are TRBV29-1 and TRBJ2-3; absent DNA, TCRdb's TRBD1 call cannot be checked. CDR3 length: 13 amino acids. CDR1 and CDR2 (germline): SQVTM, ANQGSEA. This CDR3 reads CSATDRAADTQYF.

The chain is built from TRBV20-1 and TRBJ2-4; absent DNA, TCRdb's TRBD1 call cannot be checked. This CDR3 contains 13 residues. Germline lookup yields CDR1 DFQATT and CDR2 SNEGSKA (reference sequence). This chain's CDR3 is CSASLGQGNIQYF.